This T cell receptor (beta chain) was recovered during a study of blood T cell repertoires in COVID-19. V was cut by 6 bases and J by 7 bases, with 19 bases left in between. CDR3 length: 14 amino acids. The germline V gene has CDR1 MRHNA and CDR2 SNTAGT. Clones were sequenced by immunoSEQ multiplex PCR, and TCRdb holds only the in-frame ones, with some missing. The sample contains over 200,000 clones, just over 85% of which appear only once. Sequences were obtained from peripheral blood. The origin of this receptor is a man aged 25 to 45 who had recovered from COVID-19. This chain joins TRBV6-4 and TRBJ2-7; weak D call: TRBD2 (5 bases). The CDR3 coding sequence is TGTGCCAGCAGCGCCGTACTTGGTACGGGAGAGCAGTACTTC. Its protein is CASSAVLGTGEQYF.